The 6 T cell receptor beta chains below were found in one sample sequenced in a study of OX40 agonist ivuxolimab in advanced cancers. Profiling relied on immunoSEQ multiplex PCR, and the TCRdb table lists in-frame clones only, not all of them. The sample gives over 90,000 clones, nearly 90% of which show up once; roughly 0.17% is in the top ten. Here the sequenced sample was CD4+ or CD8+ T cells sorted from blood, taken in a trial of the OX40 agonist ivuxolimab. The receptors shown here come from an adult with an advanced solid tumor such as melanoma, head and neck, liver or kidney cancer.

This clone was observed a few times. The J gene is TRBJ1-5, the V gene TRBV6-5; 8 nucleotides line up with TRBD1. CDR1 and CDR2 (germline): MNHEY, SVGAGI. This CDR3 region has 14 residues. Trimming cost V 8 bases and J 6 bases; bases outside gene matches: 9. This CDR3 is CASRGQGKGQPQHF. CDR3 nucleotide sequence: TGTGCCAGCCGCGGACAGGGTAAGGGTCAGCCCCAGCATTTT.

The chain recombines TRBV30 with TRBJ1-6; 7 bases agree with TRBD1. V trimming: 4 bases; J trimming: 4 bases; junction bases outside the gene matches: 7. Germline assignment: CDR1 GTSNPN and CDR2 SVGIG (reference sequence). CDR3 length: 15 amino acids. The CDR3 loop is CAWKGAGGYNSPLHF. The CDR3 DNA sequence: TGTGCCTGGAAGGGGGCAGGGGGATATAATTCACCCCTCCACTTT. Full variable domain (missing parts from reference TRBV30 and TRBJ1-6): SQTIHQWPATLVQPVGSPLSLECTVEGTSNPNLYWYRQAAGRGLQLLFYSVGIGQISSEVPQNLSASRPQDRQFILSSKKLLLSDSGFYLCAWKGAGGYNSPLHFGNGTRLTVT.

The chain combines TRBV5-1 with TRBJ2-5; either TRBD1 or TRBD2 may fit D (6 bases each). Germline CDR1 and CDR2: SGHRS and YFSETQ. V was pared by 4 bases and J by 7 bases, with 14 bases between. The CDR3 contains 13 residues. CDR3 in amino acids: CASSAGGSGTQYF. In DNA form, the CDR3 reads TGCGCCAGCAGCGCCGGGGGCTCGGGGACCCAGTACTTC. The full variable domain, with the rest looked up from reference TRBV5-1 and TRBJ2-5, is KAGVTQTPRYLIKTRGQQVTLSCSPISGHRSVSWYQQTPGQGLQFLFEYFSETQRNKGNFPGRFSGRQFSNSRSEMNVSTLELGDSALYLCASSAGGSGTQYFGPGTRLLVL.

This chain's CDR3 is CASRETGGGTEAFF. As DNA, the CDR3 is TGTGCCAGCAGAGAGACAGGGGGAGGTACTGAAGCTTTCTTT. The V call is TRBV6-1, the J call TRBJ1-1; the match to TRBD1 covers 9 bases. Looked up from germline, CDR1 is MNHNS and CDR2 is SASEGT. This CDR3 comprises 14 residues. With 6 bases clipped from V and 5 bases from J, the junction kept 7 bases outside the gene matches.

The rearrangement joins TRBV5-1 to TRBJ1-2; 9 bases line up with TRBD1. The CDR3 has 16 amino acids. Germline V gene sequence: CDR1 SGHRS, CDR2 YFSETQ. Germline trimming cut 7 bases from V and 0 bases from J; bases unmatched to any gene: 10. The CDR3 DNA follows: TGCGCCAGCCGGGACAGGGAGCAGGAGGCTAACTATGGCTACACCTTC. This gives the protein CASRDREQEANYGYTF.

This CDR3 is CASKGTQHTEAFF. In DNA form, the CDR3 reads TGCGCCAGCAAAGGGACCCAACACACTGAAGCTTTCTTT. The chain couples TRBV5-1 to TRBJ1-1, with a possible D match to TRBD1 (5 bases). Germline V gene sequence: CDR1 SGHRS, CDR2 YFSETQ. Trimming pared 6 bases from V and 3 bases from J, leaving 12 bases between. The CDR3 covers 13 residues.